This TCR beta chain derives from a study of blood T cell repertoires in COVID-19. Study background: Donors in the United States, Italy and Spain gave samples during acute or convalescent COVID-19.

Seattle-derived patients entered the study during active infection and were followed longitudinally. The sample holds a few counts of this clone. CDR3 length: 15 amino acids. Germline V CDR1 and CDR2: SGHDT, YYEEEE. Trimming removed 3 bases from V and 3 bases from J; junction bases left unmatched: 5. Generated by immunoSEQ multiplex PCR, the TCRdb table keeps only in-frame clones and is missing some. This table has about 73,000 clones, approximately 77% appearing once. The source material was peripheral blood. This chain joins TRBV5-6 and TRBJ2-7, with 11 bases identical to TRBD2. The receptor's source is a man between 65 and 79 years old with COVID-19, enrolled during active disease. The CDR3 reads CASSYGTSGYYEQYF. The CDR3 bases are TGTGCCAGCAGCTACGGGACTAGCGGTTACTACGAGCAGTACTTC.